The TCR beta chain described here comes from a study of cytomegalovirus exposure and HLA in healthy donors. Findings and limits, study-wide: Indistinguishability led to the exclusion of some V segments, TRBV6-2 and TRBV6-3 included. Across all donors, roughly uniform sequencing depth was an assumption of the presence/absence analyses. Reports credit the classifier with highly specific, highly sensitive diagnosis of cytomegalovirus status.

This CDR3 is built from 17 residues. Looked up from germline, CDR1 is SGHTA and CDR2 is FQGNSA. V trimming: 0 bases; J trimming: 4 bases; junction bases outside the gene matches: 4. There are a few counts of this clone. Its antigen remains unidentified. Use of 60 Vbeta and 13 Jbeta primers characterized the PCR. Produced via immunoSEQ multiplex PCR; TCRdb's table is partial and in-frame only. The data show 100,000 or so clones, about 80% seen once. The sample was PBMCs. This clonotype was obtained from a man aged 40-50 years in good health and CMV-seronegative. The chain carries TRBV7-2 and TRBJ2-7, with 15 bases fitting TRBD2. CDR3 nucleotide sequence: TGTGCCAGCAGCTTAGCCGGGACTAGCGGGGGGCAGTACGAGCAGTACTTC. It codes for CASSLAGTSGGQYEQYF. The entire variable domain, with the rest obtained from reference TRBV7-2 and TRBJ2-7, is as follows: GAGVSQSPSNKVTEKGKDVELRCDPISGHTALYWYRQSLGQGLEFLIYFQGNSAPDKSGLPSDRFSAERTGGSVSTLTIQRTQQEDSAVYLCASSLAGTSGGQYEQYFGPGTRLTVT.